This TCR beta chain was identified in a study of cytomegalovirus exposure and HLA in healthy donors. General study points: The study recorded fewer than 200 TCR beta chains that were cytomegalovirus-associated. Generally TCR sequences proved uncommon, though certain public TCRs appeared in numerous donors.

This CDR3 has 14 amino acids. Trimming removed 4 bases from V and 6 bases from J, with 15 bases in between. Looked up from germline, CDR1 is MNHEY and CDR2 is SVGAGI. Measured with immunoSEQ multiplex PCR; TCRdb has only the in-frame clones, and not every one. The sample comprises tens of thousands of clones, 90% to 95% of which are singletons, and approximately 4% rests with the top ten. Of note for this clone: No antigen is known for it.

The sequence was obtained from a woman aged 30 to 39 in good health and CMV-seronegative. The source material was PBMCs. The chain combines TRBV6-5 with TRBJ1-1; possibly TRBD1 for D (6 bases). CDR3 sequence reads: CASSSGGPSSEAFF. In nucleotides, the CDR3 is TGTGCCAGCAGTTCCGGGGGGCCTTCTTCTGAAGCTTTCTTT.